These 3 T cell receptor beta chains share one sample of origin, sequenced in a study of PD-L1 blockade in urothelial cancer. Time point noted: pretreatment peripheral blood. The assay was immunoSEQ multiplex PCR, and TCRdb's table has in-frame clones only and misses some. The sample holds about 50,000 clones; around 80% are singletons and the top ten take 3% to 4%. Sequencing was performed on PBMCs, taken around atezolizumab (anti-PD-L1) treatment. These receptors were obtained from a man between 65 and 85 years old with urothelial cancer.

The rearrangement uses TRBV6-5 and TRBJ2-1; perhaps TRBD2 as D (5 bases). The germline CDR1 and CDR2 sequences are MNHEY and SVGAGI. V was cut by 5 bases and J by 0 bases, with 8 bases left in between. The CDR3 spans 14 residues. DNA of the CDR3: TGTGCCAGCAGTCTCGGACTCTCCTACAATGAGCAGTTCTTC. This encodes CASSLGLSYNEQFF.

This clone showed up just once. This rearrangement joins TRBV2 to TRBJ2-7; a weak D match, TRBD2 (7 bases). Trimming took 6 bases from V and 6 from J, leaving 24 bases between them. Germline V gene lookup returns CDR1 SNHLY and CDR2 FYNNEI. The CDR3 runs to 16 residues. CDR3: CASSGPGGRQLGEQYF. The CDR3 DNA reads as TGTGCCAGCAGCGGCCCGGGGGGCCGCCAGTTAGGCGAGCAGTACTTC.

The chain recombines TRBV6-5 with TRBJ2-7; 12 bases are shared with TRBD2. V gave up 6 bases and J gave up 0 bases; unmatched junction bases: 3. Per the germline V gene, CDR1 is MNHEY and CDR2 is SVGAGI. The CDR3 has 15 amino acids. DNA for the CDR3: TGTGCCAGCAGATGGGGACTAGCGGGCTCCTACGAGCAGTACTTC. This sequence encodes CASRWGLAGSYEQYF.